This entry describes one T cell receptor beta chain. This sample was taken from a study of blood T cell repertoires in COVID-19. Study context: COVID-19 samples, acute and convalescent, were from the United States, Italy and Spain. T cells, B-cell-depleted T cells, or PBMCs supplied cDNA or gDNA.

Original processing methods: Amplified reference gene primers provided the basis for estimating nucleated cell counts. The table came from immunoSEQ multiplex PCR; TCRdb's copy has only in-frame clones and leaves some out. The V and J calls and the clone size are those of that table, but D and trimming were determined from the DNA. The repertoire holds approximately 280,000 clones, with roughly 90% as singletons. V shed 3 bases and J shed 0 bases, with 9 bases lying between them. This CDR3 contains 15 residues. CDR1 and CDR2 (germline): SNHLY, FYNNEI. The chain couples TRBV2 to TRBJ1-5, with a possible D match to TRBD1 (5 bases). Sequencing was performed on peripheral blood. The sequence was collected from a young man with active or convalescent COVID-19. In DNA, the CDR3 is TGTGCCAGCAGTGATCGGACAAGTAGCAATCAGCCCCAGCATTTT. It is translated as CASSDRTSSNQPQHF.